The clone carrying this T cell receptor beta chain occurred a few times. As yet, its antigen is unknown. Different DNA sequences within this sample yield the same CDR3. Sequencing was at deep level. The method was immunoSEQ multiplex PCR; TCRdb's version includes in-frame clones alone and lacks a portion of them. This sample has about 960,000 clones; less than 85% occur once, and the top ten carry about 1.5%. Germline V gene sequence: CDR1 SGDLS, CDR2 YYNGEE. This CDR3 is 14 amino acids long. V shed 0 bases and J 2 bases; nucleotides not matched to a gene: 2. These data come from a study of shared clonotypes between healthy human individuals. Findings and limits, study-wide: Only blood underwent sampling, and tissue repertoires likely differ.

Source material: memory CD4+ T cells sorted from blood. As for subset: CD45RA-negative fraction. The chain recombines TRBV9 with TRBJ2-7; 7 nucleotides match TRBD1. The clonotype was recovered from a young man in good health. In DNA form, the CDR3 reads TGTGCCAGCAGCGTAGGAGACAGGGCCTACGAGCAGTACTTC. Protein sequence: CASSVGDRAYEQYF.